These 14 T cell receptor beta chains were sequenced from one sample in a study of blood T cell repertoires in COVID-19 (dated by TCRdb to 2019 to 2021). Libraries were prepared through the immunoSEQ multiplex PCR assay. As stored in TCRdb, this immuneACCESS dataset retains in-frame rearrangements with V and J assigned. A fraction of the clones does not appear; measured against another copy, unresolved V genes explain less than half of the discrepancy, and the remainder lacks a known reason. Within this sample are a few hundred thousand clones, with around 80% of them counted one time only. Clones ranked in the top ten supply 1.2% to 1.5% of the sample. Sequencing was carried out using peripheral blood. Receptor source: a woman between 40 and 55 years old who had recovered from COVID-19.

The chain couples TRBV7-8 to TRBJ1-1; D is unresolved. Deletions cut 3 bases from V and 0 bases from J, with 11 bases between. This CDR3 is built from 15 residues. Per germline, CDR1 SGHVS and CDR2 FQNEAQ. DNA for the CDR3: TGTGCCAGCAGCTTTGTGACTACCTTGAACACTGAAGCTTTCTTT. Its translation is CASSFVTTLNTEAFF.

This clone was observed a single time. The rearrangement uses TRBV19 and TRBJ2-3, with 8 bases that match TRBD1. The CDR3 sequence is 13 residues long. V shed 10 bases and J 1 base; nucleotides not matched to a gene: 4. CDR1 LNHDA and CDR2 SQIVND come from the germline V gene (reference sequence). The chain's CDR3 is CATTTGGTDTQYF. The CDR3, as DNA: TGTGCCACCACGACAGGGGGCACAGATACGCAGTATTTT. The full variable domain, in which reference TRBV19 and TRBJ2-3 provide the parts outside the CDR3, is DGGITQSPKYLFRKEGQNVTLSCEQNLNHDAMYWYRQDPGQGLRLIYYSQIVNDFQKGDIAEGYSVSREKKESFPLTVTSAQKNPTAFYLCATTTGGTDTQYFGPGTRLTVL.

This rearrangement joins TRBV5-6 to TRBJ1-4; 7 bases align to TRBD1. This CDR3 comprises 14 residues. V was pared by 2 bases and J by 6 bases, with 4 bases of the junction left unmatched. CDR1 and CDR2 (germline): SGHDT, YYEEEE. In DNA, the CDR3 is TGTGCCAGCAGCTTTAGGGGGCTGGATGAAAAACTGTTTTTT. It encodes CASSFRGLDEKLFF.

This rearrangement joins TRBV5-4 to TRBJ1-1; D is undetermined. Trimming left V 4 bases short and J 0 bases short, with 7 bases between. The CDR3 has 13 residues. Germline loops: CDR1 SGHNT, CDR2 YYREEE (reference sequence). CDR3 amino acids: CASSPSLNTEAFF. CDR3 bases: TGTGCCAGCAGCCCCTCTTTGAACACTGAAGCTTTCTTT.

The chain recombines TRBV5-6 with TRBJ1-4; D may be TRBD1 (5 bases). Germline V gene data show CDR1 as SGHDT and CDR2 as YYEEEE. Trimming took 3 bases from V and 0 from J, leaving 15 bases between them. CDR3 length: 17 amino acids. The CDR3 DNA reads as TGTGCCAGCAGCTCAGGGCCTGGGGCGACAACTAATGAAAAACTGTTTTTT. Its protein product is CASSSGPGATTNEKLFF.

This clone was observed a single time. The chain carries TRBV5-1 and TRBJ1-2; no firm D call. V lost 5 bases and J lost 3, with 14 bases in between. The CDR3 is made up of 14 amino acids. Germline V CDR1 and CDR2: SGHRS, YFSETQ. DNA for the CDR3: TGCGCCAGCAGGGATCTGGGGAGCGACTATGGCTACACCTTC. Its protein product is CASRDLGSDYGYTF. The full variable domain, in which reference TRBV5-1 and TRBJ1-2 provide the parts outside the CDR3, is KAGVTQTPRYLIKTRGQQVTLSCSPISGHRSVSWYQQTPGQGLQFLFEYFSETQRNKGNFPGRFSGRQFSNSRSEMNVSTLELGDSALYLCASRDLGSDYGYTFGSGTRLTVV.

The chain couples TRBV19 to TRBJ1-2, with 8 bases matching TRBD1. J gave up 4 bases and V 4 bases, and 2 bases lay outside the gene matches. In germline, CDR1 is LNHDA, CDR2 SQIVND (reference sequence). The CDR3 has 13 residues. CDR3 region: CASSRGQAYGYTF. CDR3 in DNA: TGTGCCAGTAGTAGGGGACAGGCCTATGGCTACACCTTC.

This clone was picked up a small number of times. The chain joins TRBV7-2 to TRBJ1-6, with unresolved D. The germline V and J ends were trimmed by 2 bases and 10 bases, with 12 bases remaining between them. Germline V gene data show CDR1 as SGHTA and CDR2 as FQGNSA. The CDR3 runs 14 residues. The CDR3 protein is CASSLYQVSSPLHF. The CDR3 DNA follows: TGTGCCAGCAGCTTATACCAGGTTTCGTCACCCCTCCACTTT. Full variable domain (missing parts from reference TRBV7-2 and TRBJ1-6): GAGVSQSPSNKVTEKGKDVELRCDPISGHTALYWYRQSLGQGLEFLIYFQGNSAPDKSGLPSDRFSAERTGGSVSTLTIQRTQQEDSAVYLCASSLYQVSSPLHFGNGTRLTVT.

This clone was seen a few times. CDR3 coding DNA: TGCAGCGTAGTTAGCGGTTACGGCAATCAGCCCCAGCATTTT. Amino acids: CSVVSGYGNQPQHF. V and J are TRBV29-1 and TRBJ1-5; D is unclear. The CDR3 totals 14 residues. Between the trimmed V and J ends, which lost 6 bases and 2 bases, there was a span of 14 bases. The germline V gene encodes CDR1 SQVTM and CDR2 ANQGSEA.

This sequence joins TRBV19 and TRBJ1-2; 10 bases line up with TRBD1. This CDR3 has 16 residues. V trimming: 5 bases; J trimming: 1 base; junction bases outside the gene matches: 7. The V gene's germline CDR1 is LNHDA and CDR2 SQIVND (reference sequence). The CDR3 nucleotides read TGTGCCAGTAGTGACCCTGGACAGGGGGTTAACTATGGCTACACCTTC. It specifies CASSDPGQGVNYGYTF.

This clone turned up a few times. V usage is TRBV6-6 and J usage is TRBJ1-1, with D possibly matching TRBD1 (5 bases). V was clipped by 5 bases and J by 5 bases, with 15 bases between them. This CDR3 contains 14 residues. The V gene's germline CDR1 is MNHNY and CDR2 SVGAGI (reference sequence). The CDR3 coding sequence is TGTGCCAGCAGTCCTCCGCAGGGTGGAACTGAAGCTTTCTTT. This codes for CASSPPQGGTEAFF.

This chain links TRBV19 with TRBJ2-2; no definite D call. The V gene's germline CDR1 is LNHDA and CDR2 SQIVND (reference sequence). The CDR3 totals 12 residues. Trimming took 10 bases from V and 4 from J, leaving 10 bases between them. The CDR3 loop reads CATISITGELFF. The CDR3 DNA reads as TGTGCCACAATCAGTATCACCGGGGAGCTGTTTTTT. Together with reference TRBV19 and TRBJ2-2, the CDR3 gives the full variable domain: DGGITQSPKYLFRKEGQNVTLSCEQNLNHDAMYWYRQDPGQGLRLIYYSQIVNDFQKGDIAEGYSVSREKKESFPLTVTSAQKNPTAFYLCATISITGELFFGEGSRLTVL.

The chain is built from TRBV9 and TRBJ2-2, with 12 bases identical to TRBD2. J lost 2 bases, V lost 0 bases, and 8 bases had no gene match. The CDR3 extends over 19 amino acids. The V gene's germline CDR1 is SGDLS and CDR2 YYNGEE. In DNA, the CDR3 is TGTGCCAGCAGCGTAGGTGTGACTAGCGGGGGCGGAAACACCGGGGAGCTGTTTTTT. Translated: CASSVGVTSGGGNTGELFF.

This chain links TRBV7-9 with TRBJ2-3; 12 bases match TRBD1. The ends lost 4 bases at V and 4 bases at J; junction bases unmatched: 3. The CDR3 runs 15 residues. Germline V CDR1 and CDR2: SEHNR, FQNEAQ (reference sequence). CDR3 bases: TGTGCCAGCAGCTCCGGGACAGGGGGCTCAGATACGCAGTATTTT. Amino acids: CASSSGTGGSDTQYF.